This T cell receptor (beta chain) was sequenced in a study of beta chain features in type 1 diabetes. Study observations and caveats: When Type 1 diabetes patients were examined, their TCRB CDR3s proved moderately but significantly shorter in all four CD4+ subsets.

All of the isolated RNA was reverse transcribed, so expressed TCRB transcripts were sequenced. Profiled with immunoSEQ multiplex PCR; TCRdb holds only in-frame clones, not every one. The sample has 160,000 or so clones, almost 65% seen once. The CDR3 covers 13 residues. The germline V gene encodes CDR1 ENHRY and CDR2 SYGVKD. The J segment lost 4 bases and the V segment lost 9 bases, leaving 5 bases of the junction unmatched. One heparinised draw of blood, averaging around 120 mL, came from each donor. Stem cell-like memory, regulatory, central memory and naive CD4+ cells were sorted via CD45RO/CCR7/CD25/CD127/CD95/CD27. Every sorted population was more than 95% pure. As concerns this clone: Its antigen is not known.

The chain joins TRBV10-3 to TRBJ2-5; 10 positions agree with TRBD1. The receptor was isolated from a man in his thirties or forties with type 1 diabetes. Sequences were obtained from naive CD4+ T cells from blood. CDR3 in amino acids: CAIKTGGGETQYF. The CDR3 DNA reads as TGTGCCATTAAGACAGGGGGCGGAGAGACCCAGTACTTC.